The clone carrying this T cell receptor beta chain was counted only a few times. Clones were read by immunoSEQ multiplex PCR, and TCRdb kept only the in-frame ones, dropping some. Here the sample spans 140,000 to 150,000 clones, over 75% being singletons. Looked up from germline, CDR1 is SNHLY and CDR2 is FYNNEI. Trimming shortened V by 6 bases and J by 0 bases, and 11 bases separated the two germline ends. The CDR3 runs 15 residues. The data were taken from a study of blood T cell repertoires in COVID-19. For the study at large: Sources were T cells, B-cell-depleted T cells, or PBMCs; the material itself was cDNA or gDNA.

The rearrangement uses TRBV2 and TRBJ1-4; D remains unclear. Sequencing used peripheral blood. This sequence was found in a man between 60 and 75 years old with active or convalescent COVID-19. CDR3 sequence reads: CASRSRGATNEKLFF. CDR3 DNA: TGTGCCAGCAGGTCCCGGGGTGCAACTAATGAAAAACTGTTTTTT. Supplemented by reference TRBV2 and TRBJ1-4, the full variable domain reads EPEVTQTPSHQVTQMGQEVILRCVPISNHLYFYWYRQILGQKVEFLVSFYNNEISEKSEIFDDQFSVERPDGSNFTLKIRSTKLEDSAMYFCASRSRGATNEKLFFGSGTQLSVL.